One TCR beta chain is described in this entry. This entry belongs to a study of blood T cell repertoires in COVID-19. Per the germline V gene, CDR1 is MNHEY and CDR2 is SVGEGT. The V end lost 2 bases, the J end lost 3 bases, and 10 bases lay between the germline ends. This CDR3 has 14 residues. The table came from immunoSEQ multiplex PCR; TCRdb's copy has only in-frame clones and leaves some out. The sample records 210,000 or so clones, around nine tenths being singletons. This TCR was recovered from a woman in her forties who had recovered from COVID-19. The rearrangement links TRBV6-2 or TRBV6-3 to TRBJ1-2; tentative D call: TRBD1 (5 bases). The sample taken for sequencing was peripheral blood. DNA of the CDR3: TGTGCCAGCAGTTACCTTGGGGGGGACTATGGCTACACCTTC. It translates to CASSYLGGDYGYTF.